The rows below give T cell receptor beta chains drawn from one sample of a study of blood T cells in healthy people across ages. TCRdb called the 5' RACE reads again in MiXCR, with one record for every CDR3 protein. The sample lists about 1,500,000 distinct CDR3 sequences; 25% to 30% were seen once. The sequenced sample consisted of blood. The receptors were sampled from a woman younger than 45 in good health. Both conserved end residues are part of each CDR3.

v_gene | len | CDR3aa
TRBV20-1 | 14 | CSAREVGLSYEQYF
TRBV10-2 | 15 | CASSARTSGDYEQYF
TRBV3-1 | 16 | CASSQVSGQGSYGYTF
TRBV7-9 | 15 | CASSISFSSTDTQYF
TRBV3-1 | 15 | CASNPISGLNYGYTF
TRBV25-1 | 14 | CASSDLGRNRPQHF
TRBV5-1 | 15 | CASSSLGARNTEAFF
TRBV27 | 13 | CARSLGWGTEAFF
TRBV5-1 | 12 | CASSFDVNILTF
TRBV29-1 | 14 | CSVAETGDPYEQYF
TRBV12-3/TRBV12-4 | 17 | CASSPSRLAGGADTQYF
TRBV7-6 | 14 | CASSFRGPKETQYF
TRBV10-2 | 11 | CASSETNEQFF
TRBV4-1 | 16 | CASSLGQGGKDTEAFF
TRBV28 | 13 | CASRVRRAVEQYF
TRBV12-3/TRBV12-4 | 15 | CASSFRGGGQETQYF
TRBV20-1 | 14 | CSALAGGPYNEQFF
TRBV4-2 | 17 | CASSQDYGGVTTDTQYF